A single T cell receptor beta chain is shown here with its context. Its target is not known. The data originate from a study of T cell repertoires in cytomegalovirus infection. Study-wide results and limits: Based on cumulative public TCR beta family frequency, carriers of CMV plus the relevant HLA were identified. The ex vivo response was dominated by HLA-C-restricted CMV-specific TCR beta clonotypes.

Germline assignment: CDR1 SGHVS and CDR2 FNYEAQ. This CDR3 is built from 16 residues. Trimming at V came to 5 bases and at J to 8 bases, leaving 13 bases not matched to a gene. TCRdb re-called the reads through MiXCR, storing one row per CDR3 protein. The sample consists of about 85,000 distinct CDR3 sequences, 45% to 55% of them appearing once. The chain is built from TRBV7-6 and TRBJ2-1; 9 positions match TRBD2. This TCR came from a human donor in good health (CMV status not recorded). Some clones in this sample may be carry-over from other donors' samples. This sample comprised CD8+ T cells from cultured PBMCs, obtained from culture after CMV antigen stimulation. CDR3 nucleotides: TGTGCCAGCAGCCCCTTCCGGGCGGGGGGGCATCATGAGCAGTTCTTC. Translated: CASSPFRAGGHHEQFF. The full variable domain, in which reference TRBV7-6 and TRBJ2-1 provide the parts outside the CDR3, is GAGVSQSPRYKVTKRGQDVALRCDPISGHVSLYWYRQALGQGPEFLTYFNYEAQQDKSGLPNDRFSAERPEGSISTLTIQRTEQRDSAMYRCASSPFRAGGHHEQFFGPGTRLTVL.